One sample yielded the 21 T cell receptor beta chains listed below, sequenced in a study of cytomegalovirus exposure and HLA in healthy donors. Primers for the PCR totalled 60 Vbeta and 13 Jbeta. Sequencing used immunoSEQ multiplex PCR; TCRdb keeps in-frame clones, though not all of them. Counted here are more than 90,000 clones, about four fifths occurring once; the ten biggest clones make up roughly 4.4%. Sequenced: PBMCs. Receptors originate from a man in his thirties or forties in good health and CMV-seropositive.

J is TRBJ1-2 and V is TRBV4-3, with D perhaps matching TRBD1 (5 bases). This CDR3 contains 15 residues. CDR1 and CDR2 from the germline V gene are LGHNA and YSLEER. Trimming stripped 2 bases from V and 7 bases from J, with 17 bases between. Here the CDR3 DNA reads TGCGCCAGCAGCCAAAGTTTACAACGCCAGGGTGGCTACACCTTC. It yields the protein CASSQSLQRQGGYTF.

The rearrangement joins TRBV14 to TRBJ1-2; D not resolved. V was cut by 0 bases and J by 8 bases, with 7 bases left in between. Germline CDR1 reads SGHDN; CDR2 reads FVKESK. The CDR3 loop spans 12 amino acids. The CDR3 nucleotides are TGTGCCAGCAGCCAAGATTTTTCAGGCTACACCTTC. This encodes CASSQDFSGYTF.

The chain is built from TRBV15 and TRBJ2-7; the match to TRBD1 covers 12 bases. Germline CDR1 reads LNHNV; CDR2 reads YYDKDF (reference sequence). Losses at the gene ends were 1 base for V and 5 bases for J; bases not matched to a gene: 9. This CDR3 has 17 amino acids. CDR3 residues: CATSRGDRGLLGNEQYF. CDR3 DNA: TGTGCCACCAGCAGAGGGGACAGGGGGCTATTGGGCAACGAGCAGTACTTC.

The CDR3 sequence: CASSPSGAYEQYF. The CDR3, as DNA: TGTGCCAGCTCACCTTCGGGAGCCTACGAGCAGTACTTC. J is TRBJ2-7 and V is TRBV18; perhaps TRBD2 as D (6 bases). The CDR3 has 13 amino acids. Germline-derived CDR1 and CDR2 are KGHSH and LQKENI. Trimming stripped 3 bases from V and 2 bases from J, with 8 bases between.

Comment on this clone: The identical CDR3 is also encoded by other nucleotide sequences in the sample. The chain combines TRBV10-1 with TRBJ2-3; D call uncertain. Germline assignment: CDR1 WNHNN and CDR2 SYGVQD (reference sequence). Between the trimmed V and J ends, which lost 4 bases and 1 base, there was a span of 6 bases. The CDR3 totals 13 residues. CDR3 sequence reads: CASSGQGTDTQYF. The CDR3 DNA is TGCGCCAGCAGTGGTCAGGGCACAGATACGCAGTATTTT.

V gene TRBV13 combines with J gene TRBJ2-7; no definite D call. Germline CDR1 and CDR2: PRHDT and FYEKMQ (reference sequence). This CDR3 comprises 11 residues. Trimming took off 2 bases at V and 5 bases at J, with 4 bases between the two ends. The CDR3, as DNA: TGTGCCAGCAGCTTACACAACGAGCAGTACTTC. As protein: CASSLHNEQYF. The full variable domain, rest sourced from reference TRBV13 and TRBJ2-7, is AAGVIQSPRHLIKEKRETATLKCYPIPRHDTVYWYQQGPGQDPQFLISFYEKMQSDKGSIPDRFSAQQFSDYHSELNMSSLELGDSALYFCASSLHNEQYFGPGTRLTVT.

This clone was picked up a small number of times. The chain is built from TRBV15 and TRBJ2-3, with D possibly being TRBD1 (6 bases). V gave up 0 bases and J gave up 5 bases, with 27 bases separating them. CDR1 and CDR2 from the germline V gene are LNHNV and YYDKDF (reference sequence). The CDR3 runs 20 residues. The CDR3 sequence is CATSREVVAGARLGLDTQYF. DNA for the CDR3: TGTGCCACCAGCAGAGAAGTGGTGGCAGGGGCCCGCCTTGGCCTAGATACGCAGTATTTT. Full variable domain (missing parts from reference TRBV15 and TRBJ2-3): DAMVIQNPRYQVTQFGKPVTLSCSQTLNHNVMYWYQQKSSQAPKLLFHYYDKDFNNEADTPDNFQSRRPNTSFCFLDIRSPGLGDTAMYLCATSREVVAGARLGLDTQYFGPGTRLTVL.

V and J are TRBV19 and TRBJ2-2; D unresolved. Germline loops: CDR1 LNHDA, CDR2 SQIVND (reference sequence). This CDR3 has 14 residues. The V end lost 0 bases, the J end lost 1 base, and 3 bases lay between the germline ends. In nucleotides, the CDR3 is TGTGCCAGTAGTATAGACAGGAACACCGGGGAGCTGTTTTTT. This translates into CASSIDRNTGELFF.

CDR3 nucleotide sequence: TGTGCCAGCAGCTTGGACCGAGGGCGTTACTATGGCTACACCTTC. As protein: CASSLDRGRYYGYTF. V is TRBV5-4 and J is TRBJ1-2; D is undetermined. This CDR3 region has 15 residues. V was trimmed by 0 bases and J by 3 bases, leaving 12 bases between them. CDR1 and CDR2 from the germline V gene are SGHNT and YYREEE (reference sequence). Together with reference TRBV5-4 and TRBJ1-2, the CDR3 gives the full variable domain: ETGVTQSPTHLIKTRGQQVTLRCSSQSGHNTVSWYQQALGQGPQFIFQYYREEENGRGNFPPRFSGLQFPNYSSELNVNALELDDSALYLCASSLDRGRYYGYTFGSGTRLTVV.

CDR3 in amino acids: CASSGYGGTDTQYF. CDR3 in DNA: TGTGCCAGCAGCGGCTACGGGGGCACAGATACGCAGTATTTT. The V call is TRBV4-2, the J call TRBJ2-3; weak D call: TRBD2 (5 bases). The V gene's germline CDR1 is LGHNA and CDR2 YNFKEQ. The CDR3 runs to 14 residues. V was cut by 5 bases and J by 1 base, with 10 bases left in between.

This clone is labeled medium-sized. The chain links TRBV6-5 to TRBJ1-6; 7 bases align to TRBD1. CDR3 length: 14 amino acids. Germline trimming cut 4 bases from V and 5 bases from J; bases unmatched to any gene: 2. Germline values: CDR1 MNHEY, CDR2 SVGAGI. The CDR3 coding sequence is TGTGCCAGCAGTTCGGGACAGCATAATTCACCCCTCCACTTT. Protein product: CASSSGQHNSPLHF.

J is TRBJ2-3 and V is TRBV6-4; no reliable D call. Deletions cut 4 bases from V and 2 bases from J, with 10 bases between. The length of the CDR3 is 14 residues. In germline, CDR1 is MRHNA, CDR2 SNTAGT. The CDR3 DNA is TGTGCCAGCAGTGTAGCACTCTTCACAGATACGCAGTATTTT. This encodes CASSVALFTDTQYF.

This CDR3 reads CASSSDRGLPYEQYF. CDR3 DNA sequence: TGTGCCAGCAGCTCGGACAGGGGCCTTCCCTACGAGCAGTACTTC. The rearrangement joins TRBV7-9 to TRBJ2-7, with 9 bases that match TRBD1. This CDR3 contains 15 residues. Germline CDR1 reads SEHNR; CDR2 reads FQNEAQ (reference sequence). Germline trimming cut 4 bases from V and 2 bases from J; bases unmatched to any gene: 6.

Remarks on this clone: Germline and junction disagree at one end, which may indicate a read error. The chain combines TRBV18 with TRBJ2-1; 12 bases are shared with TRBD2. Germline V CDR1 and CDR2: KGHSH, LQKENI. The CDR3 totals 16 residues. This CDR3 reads CASSRLAGASSNEQFF. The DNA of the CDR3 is TGTGCCAGCTCACGACTAGCGGGGGCCTCCTCCAATGAGCAGTTCTTC.

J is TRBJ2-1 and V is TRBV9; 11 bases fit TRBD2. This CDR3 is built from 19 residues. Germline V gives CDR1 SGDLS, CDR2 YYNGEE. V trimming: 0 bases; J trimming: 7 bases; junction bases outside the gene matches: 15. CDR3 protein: CASSVATGTSGRLGNEQFF. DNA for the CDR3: TGTGCCAGCAGCGTAGCTACGGGGACTAGCGGACGTCTTGGGAATGAGCAGTTCTTC.

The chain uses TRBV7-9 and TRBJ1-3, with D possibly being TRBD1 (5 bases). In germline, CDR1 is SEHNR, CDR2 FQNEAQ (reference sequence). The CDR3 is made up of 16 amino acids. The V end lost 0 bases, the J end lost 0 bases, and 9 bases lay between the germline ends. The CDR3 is CASSLAPGGSGNTIYF. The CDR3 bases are TGTGCCAGCAGCTTAGCGCCCGGGGGCTCTGGAAACACCATATATTTT.

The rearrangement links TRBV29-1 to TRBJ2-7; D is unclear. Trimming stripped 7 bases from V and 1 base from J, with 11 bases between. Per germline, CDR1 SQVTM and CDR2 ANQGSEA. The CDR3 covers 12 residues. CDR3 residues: CSASLDSYEQYF. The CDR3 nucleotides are TGCAGCGCCAGTCTAGATTCCTACGAGCAGTACTTC.

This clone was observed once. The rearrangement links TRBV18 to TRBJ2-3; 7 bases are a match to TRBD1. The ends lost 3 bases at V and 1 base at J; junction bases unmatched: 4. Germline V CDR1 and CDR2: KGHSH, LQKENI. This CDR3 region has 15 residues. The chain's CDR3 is CASSPGQRGTDTQYF. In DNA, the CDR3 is TGTGCCAGCTCACCGGGACAGCGTGGCACAGATACGCAGTATTTT.

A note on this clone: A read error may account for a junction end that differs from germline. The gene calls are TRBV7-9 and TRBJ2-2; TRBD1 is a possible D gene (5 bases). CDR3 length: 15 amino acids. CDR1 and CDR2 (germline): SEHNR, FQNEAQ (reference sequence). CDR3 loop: CSSSSREGGVGELFF. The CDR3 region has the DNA TGTTCCAGCAGCTCCAGGGAAGGCGGAGTCGGGGAGCTGTTTTTT.

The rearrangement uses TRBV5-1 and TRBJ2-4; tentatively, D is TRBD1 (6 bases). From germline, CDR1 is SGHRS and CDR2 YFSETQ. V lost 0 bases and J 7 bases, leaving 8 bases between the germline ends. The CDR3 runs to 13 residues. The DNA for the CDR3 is TGCGCCAGCAGCTTGGGACAGGCCAACATTCAGTACTTC. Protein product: CASSLGQANIQYF.

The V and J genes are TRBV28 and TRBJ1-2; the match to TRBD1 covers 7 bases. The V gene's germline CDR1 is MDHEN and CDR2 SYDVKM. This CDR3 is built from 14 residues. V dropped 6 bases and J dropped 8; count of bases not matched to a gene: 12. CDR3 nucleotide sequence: TGTGCCAGCAGCATCCAGGGGGGACCTCTCGGCTACACCTTC. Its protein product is CASSIQGGPLGYTF.